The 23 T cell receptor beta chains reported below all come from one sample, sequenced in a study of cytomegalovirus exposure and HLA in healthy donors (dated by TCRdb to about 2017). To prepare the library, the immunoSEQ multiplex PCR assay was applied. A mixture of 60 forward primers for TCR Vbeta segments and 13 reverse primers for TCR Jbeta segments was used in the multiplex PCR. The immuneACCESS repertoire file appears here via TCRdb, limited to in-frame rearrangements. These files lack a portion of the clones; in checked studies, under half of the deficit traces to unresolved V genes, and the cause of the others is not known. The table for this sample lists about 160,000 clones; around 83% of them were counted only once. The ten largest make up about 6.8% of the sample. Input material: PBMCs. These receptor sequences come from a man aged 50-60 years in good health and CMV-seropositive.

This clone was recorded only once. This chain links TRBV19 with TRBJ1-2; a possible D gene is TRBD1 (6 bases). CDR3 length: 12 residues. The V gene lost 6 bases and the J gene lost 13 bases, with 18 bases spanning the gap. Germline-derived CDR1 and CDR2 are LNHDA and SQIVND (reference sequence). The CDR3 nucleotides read TGTGCCAGTAGACCCCCCGGACAGTCGTGCACCTTC. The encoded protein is CASRPPGQSCTF. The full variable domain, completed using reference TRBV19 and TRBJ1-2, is DGGITQSPKYLFRKEGQNVTLSCEQNLNHDAMYWYRQDPGQGLRLIYYSQIVNDFQKGDIAEGYSVSREKKESFPLTVTSAQKNPTAFYLCASRPPGQSCTFGSGTRLTVV.

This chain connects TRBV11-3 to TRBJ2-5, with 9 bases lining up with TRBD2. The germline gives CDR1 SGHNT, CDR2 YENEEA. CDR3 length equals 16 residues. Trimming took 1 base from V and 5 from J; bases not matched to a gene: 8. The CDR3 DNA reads TGTGCCAGCAGCTTAGGCGGGTCTAGCGGGGTTGAGACCCAGTACTTC. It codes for CASSLGGSSGVETQYF.

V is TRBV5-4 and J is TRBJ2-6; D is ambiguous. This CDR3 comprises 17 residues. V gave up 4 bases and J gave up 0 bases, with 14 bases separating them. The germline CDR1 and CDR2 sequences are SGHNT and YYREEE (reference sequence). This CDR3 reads CASSPPTPGSGANVLTF. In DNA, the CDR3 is TGTGCCAGCAGCCCACCGACACCAGGCTCTGGGGCCAACGTCCTGACTTTC.

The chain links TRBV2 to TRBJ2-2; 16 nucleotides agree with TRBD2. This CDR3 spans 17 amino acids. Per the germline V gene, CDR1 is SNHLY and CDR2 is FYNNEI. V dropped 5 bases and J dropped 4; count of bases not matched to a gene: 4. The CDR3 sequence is CASSWGLAGGRTGELFF. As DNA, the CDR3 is TGTGCCAGCAGTTGGGGACTAGCGGGGGGGCGCACCGGGGAGCTGTTTTTT. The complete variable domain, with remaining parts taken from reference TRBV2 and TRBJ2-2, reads EPEVTQTPSHQVTQMGQEVILRCVPISNHLYFYWYRQILGQKVEFLVSFYNNEISEKSEIFDDQFSVERPDGSNFTLKIRSTKLEDSAMYFCASSWGLAGGRTGELFFGEGSRLTVL.

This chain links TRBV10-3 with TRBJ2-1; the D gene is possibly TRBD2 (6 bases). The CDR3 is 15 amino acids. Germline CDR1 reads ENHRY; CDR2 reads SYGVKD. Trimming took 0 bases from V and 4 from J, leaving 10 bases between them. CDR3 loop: CAISESGGIYNEQFF. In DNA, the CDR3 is TGTGCCATCAGTGAGTCTGGGGGGATTTACAATGAGCAGTTCTTC.

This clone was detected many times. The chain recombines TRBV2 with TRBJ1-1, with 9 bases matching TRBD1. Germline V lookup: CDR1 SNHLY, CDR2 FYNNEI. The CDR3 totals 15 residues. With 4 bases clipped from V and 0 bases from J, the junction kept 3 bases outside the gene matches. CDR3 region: CASSAGQGMNTEAFF. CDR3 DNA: TGTGCCAGCAGTGCGGGACAGGGAATGAACACTGAAGCTTTCTTT.

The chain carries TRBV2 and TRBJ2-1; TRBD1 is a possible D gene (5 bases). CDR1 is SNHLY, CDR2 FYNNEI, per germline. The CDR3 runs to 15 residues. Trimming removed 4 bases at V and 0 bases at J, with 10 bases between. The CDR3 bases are TGTGCCAGCAGTGGGCCAGGGCTCTCCTACAATGAGCAGTTCTTC. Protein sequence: CASSGPGLSYNEQFF.

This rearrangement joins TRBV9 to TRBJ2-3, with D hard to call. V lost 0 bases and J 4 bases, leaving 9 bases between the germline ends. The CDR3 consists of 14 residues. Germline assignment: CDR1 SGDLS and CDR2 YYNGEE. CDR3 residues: CASSVGGMADTQYF. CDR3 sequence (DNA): TGTGCCAGCAGCGTAGGAGGTATGGCAGATACGCAGTATTTT. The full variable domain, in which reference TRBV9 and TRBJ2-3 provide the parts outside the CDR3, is DSGVTQTPKHLITATGQRVTLRCSPRSGDLSVYWYQQSLDQGLQFLIQYYNGEERAKGNILERFSAQQFPDLHSELNLSSLELGDSALYFCASSVGGMADTQYFGPGTRLTVL.

CDR3 protein: CASNRGVNQPQHF. CDR3 in DNA: TGTGCCAGTAACCGCGGGGTCAATCAGCCCCAGCATTTT. The chain combines TRBV19 with TRBJ1-5; no firm D call. This CDR3 is 13 amino acids long. V shed 7 bases and J shed 3 bases, with 10 bases lying between them. Germline lookup yields CDR1 LNHDA and CDR2 SQIVND (reference sequence).

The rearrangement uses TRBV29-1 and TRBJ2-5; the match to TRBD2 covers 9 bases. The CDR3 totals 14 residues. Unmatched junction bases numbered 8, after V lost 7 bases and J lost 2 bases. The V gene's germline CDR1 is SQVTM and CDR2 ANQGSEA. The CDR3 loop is CSAGAGGTQETQYF. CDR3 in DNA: TGCAGCGCCGGTGCGGGGGGGACTCAAGAGACCCAGTACTTC.

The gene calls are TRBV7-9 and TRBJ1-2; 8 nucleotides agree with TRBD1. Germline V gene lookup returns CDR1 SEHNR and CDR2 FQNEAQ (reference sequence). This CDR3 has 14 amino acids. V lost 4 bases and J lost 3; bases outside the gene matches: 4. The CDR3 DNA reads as TGTGCCAGCAGCTCCGGACAGGGCTACTATGGCTACACCTTC. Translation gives CASSSGQGYYGYTF.

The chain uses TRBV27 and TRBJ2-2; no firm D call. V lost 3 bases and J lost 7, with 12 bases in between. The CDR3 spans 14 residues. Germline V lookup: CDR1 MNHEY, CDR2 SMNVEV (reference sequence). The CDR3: CASSLFESGGELFF. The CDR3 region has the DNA TGTGCCAGCAGTTTGTTTGAATCAGGCGGGGAGCTGTTTTTT.

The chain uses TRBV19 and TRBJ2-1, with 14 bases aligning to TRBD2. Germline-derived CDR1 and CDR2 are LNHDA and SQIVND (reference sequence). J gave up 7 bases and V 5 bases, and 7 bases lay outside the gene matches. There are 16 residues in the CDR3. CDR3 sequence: CASSVGLAGGRNEQFF. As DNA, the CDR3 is TGTGCCAGTAGTGTAGGACTAGCGGGAGGAAGGAATGAGCAGTTCTTC. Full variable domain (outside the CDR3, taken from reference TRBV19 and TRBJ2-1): DGGITQSPKYLFRKEGQNVTLSCEQNLNHDAMYWYRQDPGQGLRLIYYSQIVNDFQKGDIAEGYSVSREKKESFPLTVTSAQKNPTAFYLCASSVGLAGGRNEQFFGPGTRLTVL.

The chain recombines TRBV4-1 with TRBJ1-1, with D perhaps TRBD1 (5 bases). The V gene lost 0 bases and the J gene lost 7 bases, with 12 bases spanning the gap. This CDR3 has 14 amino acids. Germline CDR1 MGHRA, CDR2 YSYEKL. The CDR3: CASSQDPGGGEAFF. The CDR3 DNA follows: TGCGCCAGCAGCCAAGATCCTGGGGGAGGTGAAGCTTTCTTT.

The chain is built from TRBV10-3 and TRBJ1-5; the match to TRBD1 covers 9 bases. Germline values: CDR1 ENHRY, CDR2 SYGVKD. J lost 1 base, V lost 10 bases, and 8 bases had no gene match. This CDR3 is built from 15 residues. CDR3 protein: CATASGTGSNQPQHF. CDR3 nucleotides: TGTGCCACTGCGTCCGGGACAGGGAGCAATCAGCCCCAGCATTTT.

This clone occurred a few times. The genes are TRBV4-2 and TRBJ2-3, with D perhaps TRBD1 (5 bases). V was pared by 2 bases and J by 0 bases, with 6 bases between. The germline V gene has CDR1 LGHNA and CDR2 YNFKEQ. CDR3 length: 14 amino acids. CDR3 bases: TGTGCCAGCAGCCAAAGACAGAGCACAGATACGCAGTATTTT. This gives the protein CASSQRQSTDTQYF.

CDR3: CASSLDPGFNTEAFF. CDR3 sequence (DNA): TGCGCCAGCAGCTTGGATCCAGGGTTTAATACTGAAGCTTTCTTT. This chain links TRBV5-1 with TRBJ1-1; possibly TRBD1 for D (5 bases). This CDR3 comprises 15 residues. From germline, CDR1 is SGHRS and CDR2 YFSETQ. V was cut by 0 bases and J by 5 bases, with 14 bases left in between.

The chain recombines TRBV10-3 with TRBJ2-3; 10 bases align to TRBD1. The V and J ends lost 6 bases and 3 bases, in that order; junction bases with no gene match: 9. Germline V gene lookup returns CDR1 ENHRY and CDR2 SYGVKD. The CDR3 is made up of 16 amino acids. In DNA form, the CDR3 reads TGTGCCATCAGCAGGGGACAGGGGTCTTCTACAGATACGCAGTATTTT. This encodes CAISRGQGSSTDTQYF.

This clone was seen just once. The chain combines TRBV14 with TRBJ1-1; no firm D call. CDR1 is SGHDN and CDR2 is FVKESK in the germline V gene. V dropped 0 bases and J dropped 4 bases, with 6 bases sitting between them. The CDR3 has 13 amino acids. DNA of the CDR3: TGTGCCAGCAGCCAAGATCGGGTCACTGAAGCTTTCTTT. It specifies CASSQDRVTEAFF. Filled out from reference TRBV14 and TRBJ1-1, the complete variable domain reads EAGVTQFPSHSVIEKGQTVTLRCDPISGHDNLYWYRRVMGKEIKFLLHFVKESKQDESGMPNNRFLAERTGGTYSTLKVQPAELEDSGVYFCASSQDRVTEAFFGQGTRLTVV.

The CDR3 coding sequence is TGCGCCAGCAGTATGAACATAGGGGCGGGAACCGGGGAGCTGTTTTTT. It encodes CASSMNIGAGTGELFF. The chain couples TRBV5-1 to TRBJ2-2; D is perhaps TRBD2 (6 bases). The V end lost 5 bases, the J end lost 5 bases, and 19 bases lay between the germline ends. CDR3 length equals 16 residues. Germline V lookup: CDR1 SGHRS, CDR2 YFSETQ.

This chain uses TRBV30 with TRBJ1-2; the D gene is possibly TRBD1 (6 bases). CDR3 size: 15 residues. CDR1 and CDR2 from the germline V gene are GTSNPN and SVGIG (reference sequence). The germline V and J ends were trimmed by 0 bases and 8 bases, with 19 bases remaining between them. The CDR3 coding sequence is TGTGCCTGGAGTGTAAAGAATCCCCAGGGGCGCGGCTACACCTTC. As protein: CAWSVKNPQGRGYTF.

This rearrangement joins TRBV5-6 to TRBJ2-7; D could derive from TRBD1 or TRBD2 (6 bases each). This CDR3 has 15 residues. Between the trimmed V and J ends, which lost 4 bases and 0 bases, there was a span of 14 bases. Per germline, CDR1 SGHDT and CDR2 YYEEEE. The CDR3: CASSMRGGGSYEQYV. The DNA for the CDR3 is TGTGCCAGCAGCATGAGAGGAGGGGGCTCCTACGAGCAGTACGTC.

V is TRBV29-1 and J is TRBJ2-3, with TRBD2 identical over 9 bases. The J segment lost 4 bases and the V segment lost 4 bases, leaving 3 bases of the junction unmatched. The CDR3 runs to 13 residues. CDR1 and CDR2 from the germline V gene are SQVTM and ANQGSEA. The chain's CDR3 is CSVGGGAADTQYF. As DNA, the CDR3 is TGCAGCGTTGGCGGGGGGGCCGCAGATACGCAGTATTTT.